This note documents a single TCR beta chain sequence. This clone was seen once. This receptor's antigen is unknown. There are no base qualities to consult, and no much larger clone falls within one base. The method was the immunoSEQ multiplex PCR assay. Genomic DNA from the sorted T-cell subsets was used to amplify and sequence rearranged TCR beta chain products. In the authors' own workflow: Repertoire diversity of productive TCR beta rearrangements was quantified using Shannon entropy and Simpson indices. To gauge clonal expansion, the frequencies of the 100 most abundant productive TCR beta clonotypes among total reads were added together. The TRB repertoires were evaluated with a self-reactivity index based on amino acid usage at CDR3beta positions 6 and 7. Repertoire analyses used two-way ANOVA; flow cytometric analyses used Student t or Mann-Whitney tests. Entries here come from immuneACCESS through TCRdb and include only in-frame sequences with V and J called. Some clones fail to appear in such tables; in the studies checked, an unresolved V gene covers under half of the shortfall, and the cause of the remainder is unknown. V, J and clone size derive from that table, while D and trimming were established from the DNA sequence. The sample has fewer than 40,000 clones on record, 90% to 96% of them singletons. The ten top clones hold about 0.4% of the sample.

For CDR1 and CDR2, the germline V gene lists MGHRA and YSYEKL. The CDR3 contains 12 residues, cysteine and phenylalanine counted. The retained sequence is limited to the CDR3, 36 bases, with the frame set at the first base. Relative to germline, V is 2 bases shorter and J is 7 bases shorter, with 3 bases between their ends. The data were taken from a study of regulatory and conventional T cells in RAG deficiency (TCRdb year 2017). General notes on the study: High-throughput TCR beta sequencing was used to compare the repertoire diversity and composition of Treg, conventional CD4+ and CD8+ T cells between RAG-deficient patients and healthy controls. The paper's findings and limits, for the study overall: Markedly lower Shannon entropy and higher Simpson indices were observed in RAG-deficient patients than in control T-cell subpopulations. Unique TCR beta sequences from Treg cells were roughly 100-fold fewer in Omenn syndrome and CID/AS patients than controls, versus roughly 10-fold for other subsets. In Omenn syndrome patients, sorted CD25-high CD127-low cells may represent peripherally activated cells rather than bona fide Treg cells. Some T-cell subset analyses were not done for some subjects. Shorter CDR3 lengths were found in all patient T-cell subsets, and >85% Treg-Tconv repertoire overlap at nucleotide and amino acid level was observed in Omenn syndrome patients.

Before genomic DNA was extracted, conventional CD4+ T cells were isolated from blood as CD25-low CD127-high cells. For repertoire analyses, the comparison group consisted of roughly 8 healthy control donors. Separately, the same data were catalogued under a study of regulatory T cells. In that second paper, the authors write: The multiplex PCR used 52 forward TRBV primers and 13 reverse TRBJ primers, with assay-based and computational corrections for amplification bias. Restricted unique TRB V-J pairs and skewed V and J gene usage were observed in patient repertoires, most markedly in regulatory T cells. The study compared T-cell receptor beta repertoires of sorted regulatory, conventional CD4+ and CD8+ T cells in CD3G-deficient patients with those in healthy controls. Ficoll density separation was used to isolate peripheral blood mononuclear cells. Rearranged TRB loci were amplified from genomic DNA by multiplex PCR within the immunoSEQ assay. An Illumina HiSeq platform was used to sequence the TRB amplicons. Raw sequences were error-filtered and aligned to reference gene sequences by custom algorithms and were subsequently analyzed with the immunoSEQ online tools. Frequencies of productive and nonproductive TRB rearrangements were assessed among unique sequences as well as among total sequences. Prism software was used to run t tests, Mann-Whitney tests or two-way ANOVA for comparisons between groups.

The specimen was CD25- CD4+ T cells sorted from blood. The TCR originated in a human donor in good health. Recombination joined TRBV4-1 with TRBJ2-6; no D gene can be assigned with confidence. The DNA sequence is TGCGCCAGCAGCCAAATAGCCAACGTCCTGACTTTC. This sequence encodes CASSQIANVLTF.